The clone carrying this TCR beta chain is a singleton in its sample. The sample comes from a study of blood T cell repertoires in COVID-19. Study context: Sites across the United States, Italy and Spain contributed samples from acute and convalescent COVID-19. T cells, B-cell-depleted T cells, or PBMCs supplied cDNA or gDNA.

Using immunoSEQ multiplex PCR, the repertoire was profiled, and TCRdb retains in-frame clones only, with some absent. The data contain around 150,000 clones, 87% of them singletons. Trimming removed 3 bases from V and 1 base from J, with 16 bases in between. The length of the CDR3 is 16 residues. CDR1 SGHRS and CDR2 YFSETQ come from the germline V gene. This clonotype was sampled from a man in his forties or fifties with active COVID-19. Sequenced: peripheral blood. This rearrangement joins TRBV5-1 to TRBJ1-2; D may be TRBD1 (6 bases). The DNA of the CDR3 is TGCGCCAGCAGCTCCCGGGGGGCTGCCGGTAACTATGGCTACACCTTC. Its translation: CASSSRGAAGNYGYTF.